This T cell receptor beta chain was sequenced in a study of T cells in Graves' hyperthyroidism and ophthalmopathy. This CDR3 comprises 14 residues. The ends lost 7 bases at V and 4 bases at J; junction bases unmatched: 8. In germline, CDR1 is SGHAT, CDR2 FQNNGV. This clonotype was counted at least ten times. Researchers took RNA transcripts and amplified the TCR beta CDR3 regions from them. Initially, a first-round RT-PCR of the TCR CDR3 employed the HTBI primer set. Each CDR3 protein gets one entry after TCRdb re-called the multiplex PCR reads with MiXCR. The sample lists about 380,000 distinct CDR3 sequences, about a fifth occurring once.

The TCR originated in a man in his late teens or twenties with Graves' ophthalmopathy. The J gene is TRBJ1-2, the V gene TRBV11-2; TRBD1 matches 8 bases. What was sequenced was blood. For the CDR3, the DNA is TGTGCCAGCACGGACGGGACAGGATCCTATGGCTACACCTTC. Encoded protein: CASTDGTGSYGYTF.